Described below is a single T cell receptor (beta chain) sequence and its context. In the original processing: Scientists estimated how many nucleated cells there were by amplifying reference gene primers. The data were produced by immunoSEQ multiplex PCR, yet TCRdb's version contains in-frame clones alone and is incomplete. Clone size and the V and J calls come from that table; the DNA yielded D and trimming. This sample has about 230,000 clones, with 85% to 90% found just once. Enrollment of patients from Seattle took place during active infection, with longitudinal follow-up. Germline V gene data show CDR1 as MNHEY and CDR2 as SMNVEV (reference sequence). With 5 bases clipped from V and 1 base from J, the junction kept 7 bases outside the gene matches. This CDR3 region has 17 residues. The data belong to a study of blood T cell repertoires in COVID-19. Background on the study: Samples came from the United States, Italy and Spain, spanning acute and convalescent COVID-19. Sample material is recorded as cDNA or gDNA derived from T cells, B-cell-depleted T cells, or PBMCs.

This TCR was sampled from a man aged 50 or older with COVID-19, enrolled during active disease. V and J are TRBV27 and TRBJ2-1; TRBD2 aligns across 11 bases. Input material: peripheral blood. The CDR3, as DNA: TGTGCCAGCAGTCCGAGGACTAGCGGGCATTCCTACAATGAGCAGTTCTTC. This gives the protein CASSPRTSGHSYNEQFF.